These 14 T cell receptor beta chains were all obtained from the same sample, sequenced in a study of blood T cell repertoires in COVID-19. The assay was immunoSEQ multiplex PCR, and TCRdb's table has in-frame clones only and misses some. Among fewer than 200,000 clones, about 85% were seen once, and the ten largest hold approximately 1.3%. Input material: peripheral blood. The receptors derive from a man aged 60-69 years who had recovered from COVID-19.

The chain employs TRBV6-6 and TRBJ2-3; D ambiguous. V lost 6 bases and J 3 bases, leaving 10 bases between the germline ends. Germline lookup yields CDR1 MNHNY and CDR2 SVGAGI (reference sequence). There are 13 residues in the CDR3. This CDR3 reads CASRKESTDTQYF. The DNA of the CDR3 is TGTGCCAGCAGAAAAGAGTCGACAGATACGCAGTATTTT.

The chain employs TRBV19 and TRBJ1-5; D possibly corresponds to TRBD1 (5 bases). CDR1 is LNHDA and CDR2 is SQIVND in the germline V gene (reference sequence). V dropped 3 bases and J dropped 0 bases, with 12 bases sitting between them. This CDR3 comprises 16 residues. Here the CDR3 reads CASSMTENYSNQPQHF. The CDR3 DNA reads TGTGCCAGTAGTATGACAGAAAATTATAGCAATCAGCCCCAGCATTTT.

The gene calls are TRBV10-3 and TRBJ1-2; tentatively, D is TRBD1 (6 bases). Germline assignment: CDR1 ENHRY and CDR2 SYGVKD. The germline V and J ends were trimmed by 5 bases and 6 bases, with 13 bases remaining between them. This CDR3 spans 13 amino acids. CDR3 amino acids: CAISSQGSHGYTF. As DNA, the CDR3 is TGTGCCATCAGTTCACAGGGTTCTCATGGCTACACCTTC.

CDR3 residues: CASRYNRGDEQFF. The CDR3 coding sequence is TGTGCCAGCAGGTATAACAGGGGGGATGAGCAGTTCTTC. The V gene is TRBV6-5, the J gene TRBJ2-1; 8 nucleotides match TRBD1. There are 13 residues in the CDR3. The V gene end was trimmed by 6 bases and the J gene end by 8 bases; junction bases not matched to a gene: 6. Per germline, CDR1 MNHEY and CDR2 SVGAGI.

This clone occurred once. The chain couples TRBV3-1 (or the pseudogene TRBV3-2) to TRBJ1-3; D uncertain. CDR1 and CDR2 (germline): LGHDT, YNNKEL (reference sequence). The V gene lost 4 bases and the J gene lost 4 bases, with 5 bases spanning the gap. The CDR3 runs to 12 residues. The CDR3 protein is CASSLSGNTIYF. DNA for the CDR3: TGTGCCAGCAGCCTCTCCGGAAACACCATATATTTT.

Points on this clone: This sample also contains other DNA sequences that code for the same CDR3. The chain has TRBV18 and TRBJ2-7; maybe TRBD1 (6 bases). Germline assignment: CDR1 KGHSH and CDR2 LQKENI. Trimming removed 1 base from V and 2 bases from J, with 15 bases in between. This CDR3 has 16 residues. CDR3 sequence: CASSPLQGPQPYEQYF. CDR3 DNA: TGTGCCAGCTCACCACTACAGGGACCCCAACCCTACGAGCAGTACTTC.

The chain uses TRBV7-2 and TRBJ1-5, with 7 bases that match TRBD1. V shed 5 bases, J shed 4 bases, and the junction held 14 bases outside the gene matches. The CDR3 contains 17 residues. In germline, CDR1 is SGHTA, CDR2 FQGNSA. CDR3 in amino acids: CASSEDRLGGGNQPQHF. The CDR3 nucleotides read TGTGCCAGCAGCGAGGACAGGTTAGGTGGCGGGAATCAGCCCCAGCATTTT.

The V and J genes are TRBV25-1 and TRBJ1-3, with D perhaps TRBD1 (5 bases). This CDR3 contains 16 residues. Germline assignment: CDR1 MGHDK and CDR2 SYGVNS. Deletions cut 3 bases from V and 1 base from J, with 13 bases between. The CDR3 spells CASSEPGLWSGNTIYF. DNA of the CDR3: TGTGCCAGCAGTGAGCCGGGACTCTGGTCTGGAAACACCATATATTTT.

J is TRBJ2-7 and V is TRBV5-6, with unresolved D. The ends were cut back, 1 base at V and 6 bases at J, with 11 bases in the middle. CDR1 and CDR2 from the germline V gene are SGHDT and YYEEEE. The CDR3 extends over 13 amino acids. CDR3: CASSLIRLSEQYF. As DNA, the CDR3 is TGTGCCAGCAGCTTGATACGGTTGAGCGAGCAGTACTTC.

The genes are TRBV19 and TRBJ1-1, with D uncertain. CDR3 length: 12 amino acids. V gave up 0 bases and J gave up 8 bases, with 7 bases separating them. Germline values: CDR1 LNHDA, CDR2 SQIVND (reference sequence). In nucleotides, the CDR3 is TGTGCCAGTAGTATAGATCGAGGGGAAGCTTTCTTT. Translation: CASSIDRGEAFF. Together with reference TRBV19 and TRBJ1-1, the CDR3 gives the full variable domain: DGGITQSPKYLFRKEGQNVTLSCEQNLNHDAMYWYRQDPGQGLRLIYYSQIVNDFQKGDIAEGYSVSREKKESFPLTVTSAQKNPTAFYLCASSIDRGEAFFGQGTRLTVV.

This clone was detected only a few times. The V gene is TRBV7-9, the J gene TRBJ2-6, with D unclear. The CDR3 spans 14 residues. CDR1 SEHNR and CDR2 FQNEAQ come from the germline V gene (reference sequence). V was cut by 5 bases and J by 0 bases, with 5 bases left in between. The CDR3 nucleotides read TGTGCCAGCAGCGACAACTCTGGGGCCAACGTCCTGACTTTC. It yields the protein CASSDNSGANVLTF.

The CDR3 DNA reads TGTGCCAGCAGCCACCCAGGCAGGCACCTAAGTGAGACCCAGTACTTC. It encodes CASSHPGRHLSETQYF. The rearrangement uses TRBV3-1 (or the pseudogene TRBV3-2) and TRBJ2-5, with no clear D. The CDR3 totals 16 residues. V lost 3 bases and J 5 bases, leaving 19 bases between the germline ends. Germline CDR1 LGHDT, CDR2 YNNKEL (reference sequence).

DNA for the CDR3: TGTGCCAGCAGGTCACAGGGAGACGAGCAGTACTTC. Its protein product is CASRSQGDEQYF. The V gene is TRBV27, the J gene TRBJ2-7; perhaps TRBD1 as D (6 bases). CDR3 size: 12 residues. V lost 6 bases and J 5 bases, leaving 11 bases between the germline ends. The germline CDR1 and CDR2 sequences are MNHEY and SMNVEV (reference sequence).

The chain uses TRBV4-2 and TRBJ2-5; 12 bases are shared with TRBD2. V was pared by 4 bases and J by 0 bases, with 0 bases of the junction left unmatched. Germline V gene lookup returns CDR1 LGHNA and CDR2 YNFKEQ. The CDR3 is 15 residues long. The CDR3 sequence is CASSRTSGDQETQYF. In DNA, the CDR3 is TGTGCCAGCAGCCGGACTAGCGGGGACCAAGAGACCCAGTACTTC.